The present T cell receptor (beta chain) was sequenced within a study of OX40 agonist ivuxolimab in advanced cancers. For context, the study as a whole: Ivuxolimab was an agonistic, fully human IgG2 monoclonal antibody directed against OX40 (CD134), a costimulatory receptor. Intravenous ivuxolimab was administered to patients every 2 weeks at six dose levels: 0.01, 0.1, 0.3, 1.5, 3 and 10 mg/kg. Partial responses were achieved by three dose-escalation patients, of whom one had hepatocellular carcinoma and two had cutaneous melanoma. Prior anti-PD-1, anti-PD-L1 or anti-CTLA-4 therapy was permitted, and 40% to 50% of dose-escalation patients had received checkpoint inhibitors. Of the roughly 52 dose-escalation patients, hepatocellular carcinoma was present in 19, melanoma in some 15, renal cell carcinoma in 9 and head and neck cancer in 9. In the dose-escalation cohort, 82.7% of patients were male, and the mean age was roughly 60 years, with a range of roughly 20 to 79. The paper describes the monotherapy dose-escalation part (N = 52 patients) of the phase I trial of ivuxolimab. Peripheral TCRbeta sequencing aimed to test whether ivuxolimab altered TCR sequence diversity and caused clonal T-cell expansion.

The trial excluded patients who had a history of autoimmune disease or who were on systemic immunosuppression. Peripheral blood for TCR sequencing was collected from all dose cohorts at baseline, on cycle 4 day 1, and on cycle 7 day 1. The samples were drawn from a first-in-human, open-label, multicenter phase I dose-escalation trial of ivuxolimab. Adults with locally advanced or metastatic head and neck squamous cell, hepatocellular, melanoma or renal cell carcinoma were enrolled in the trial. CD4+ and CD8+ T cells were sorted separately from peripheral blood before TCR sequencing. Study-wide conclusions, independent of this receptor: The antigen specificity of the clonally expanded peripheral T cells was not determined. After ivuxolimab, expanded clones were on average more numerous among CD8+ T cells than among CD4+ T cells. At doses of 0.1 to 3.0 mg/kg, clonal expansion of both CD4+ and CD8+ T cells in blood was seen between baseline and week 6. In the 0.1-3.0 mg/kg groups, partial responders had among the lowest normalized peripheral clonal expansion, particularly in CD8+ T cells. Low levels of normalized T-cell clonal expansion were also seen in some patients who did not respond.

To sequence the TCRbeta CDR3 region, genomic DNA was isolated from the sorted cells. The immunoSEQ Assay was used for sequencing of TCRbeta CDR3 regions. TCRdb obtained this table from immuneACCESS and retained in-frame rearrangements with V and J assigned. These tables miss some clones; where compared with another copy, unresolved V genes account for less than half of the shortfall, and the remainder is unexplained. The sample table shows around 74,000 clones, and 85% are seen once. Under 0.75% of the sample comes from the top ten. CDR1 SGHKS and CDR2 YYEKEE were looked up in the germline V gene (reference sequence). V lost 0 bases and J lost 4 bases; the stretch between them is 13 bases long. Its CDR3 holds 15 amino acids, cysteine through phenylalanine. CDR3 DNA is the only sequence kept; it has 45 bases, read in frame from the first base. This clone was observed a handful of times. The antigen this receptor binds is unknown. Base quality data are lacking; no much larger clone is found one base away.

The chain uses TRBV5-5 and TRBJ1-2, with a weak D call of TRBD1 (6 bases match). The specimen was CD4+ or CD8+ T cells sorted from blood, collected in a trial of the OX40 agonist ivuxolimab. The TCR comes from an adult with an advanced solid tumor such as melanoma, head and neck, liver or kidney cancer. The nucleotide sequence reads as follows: TGTGCCAGCAGCTTGGAGACAGGTGGATTCTATGGCTACACCTTC. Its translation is CASSLETGGFYGYTF.